This TCR beta chain emerged from a study of shared clonotypes between healthy human individuals. The CDR3 length is 11 residues. V gave up 7 bases and J gave up 2 bases, with 6 bases separating them. Germline-derived CDR1 and CDR2 are SNHLY and FYNNEI. Evenly divided among several immunoSEQ plates was the genomic DNA of each subset. Measured with immunoSEQ multiplex PCR; TCRdb has only the in-frame clones, and not every one. The sample consists of more than 850,000 clones, about 84% of them appearing once. Sequencing was performed on memory CD4+ T cells from PBMCs. This sample's subset: CD45RA-negative fraction. The chain carries TRBV2 and TRBJ2-7; D ambiguous. This receptor was obtained from a man in his late teens or twenties in good health. Some clones in this sample may be carry-over from other donors' samples. The CDR3 nucleotides read TGTGCCAGCATCCTCACCTACGAGCAGTACTTC. It specifies CASILTYEQYF.